These 25 T cell receptor beta chains came from one sample sequenced in a study of siplizumab effects on memory and regulatory T cells. The table came from immunoSEQ multiplex PCR; TCRdb's copy has only in-frame clones and leaves some out. The sample includes approximately 50,000 clones, over 90% of them seen just once. Sample: CD8+ T cells sorted from blood. These receptors were obtained from a human donor in good health.

The chain uses TRBV7-8 and TRBJ2-6, with D perhaps TRBD1 (5 bases). CDR1 is SGHVS and CDR2 is FQNEAQ in the germline V gene. The CDR3 has 16 residues. V lost 0 bases, J lost 2 bases, and 8 bases lay in between. The CDR3 loop is CASSLAIQAGANVLTF. The CDR3 region has the DNA TGTGCCAGCAGCTTAGCCATACAGGCTGGGGCCAACGTCCTGACTTTC.

V usage is TRBV7-9 and J usage is TRBJ1-3; D is unresolved. Trimming removed 1 base from V and 3 bases from J, with 7 bases in between. Germline V gene lookup returns CDR1 SEHNR and CDR2 FQNEAQ (reference sequence). The CDR3 runs to 14 residues. The CDR3 DNA follows: TGTGCCAGCAGCTTAGTGAGGAGTGGAAACACCATATATTTT. Translated, it gives CASSLVRSGNTIYF.

The chain couples TRBV28 to TRBJ1-5; the D is unclear. This CDR3 has 15 residues. Germline CDR1 reads MDHEN; CDR2 reads SYDVKM. V lost 3 bases and J 4 bases, leaving 13 bases between the germline ends. The DNA of the CDR3 is TGTGCCAGCAGTTTCTTAAAGGGAGGGAATCAGCCCCAGCATTTT. Protein product: CASSFLKGGNQPQHF. Full variable domain (rest looked up from reference TRBV28 and TRBJ1-5): DVKVTQSSRYLVKRTGEKVFLECVQDMDHENMFWYRQDPGLGLRLIYFSYDVKMKEKGDIPEGYSVSREKKERFSLILESASTNQTSMYLCASSFLKGGNQPQHFGDGTRLSIL.

This clone came up once. The J gene is TRBJ2-2, the V gene TRBV29-1; 8 bases are a match to TRBD2. The CDR3 is made up of 13 amino acids. Germline V lookup: CDR1 SQVTM, CDR2 ANQGSEA. The trim removed 4 bases at V and 7 bases at J, leaving 5 bases unmatched. This chain's CDR3 is CSVGAGVDGELFF. CDR3 coding DNA: TGCAGCGTTGGAGCGGGAGTGGACGGGGAGCTGTTTTTT.

This clone was seen only once. This chain joins TRBV5-4 and TRBJ2-7, with D tentatively TRBD2 (6 bases). The CDR3 covers 13 residues. Germline V gene data show CDR1 as SGHNT and CDR2 as YYREEE (reference sequence). V lost 3 bases and J 2 bases, leaving 9 bases between the germline ends. CDR3 sequence: CASSSGGTYEQYF. CDR3 nucleotides: TGTGCCAGCAGCTCGGGCGGGACCTACGAGCAGTACTTC.

The rearrangement uses TRBV29-1 and TRBJ2-3; 9 positions match TRBD1. This CDR3 has 17 amino acids. Trimming took 3 bases from V and 3 from J; bases not matched to a gene: 13. Per the germline V gene, CDR1 is SQVTM and CDR2 is ANQGSEA. The CDR3, as DNA: TGCAGCGTTGAGTACAGGGGGCTGAGGGTAGGGACAGATACGCAGTATTTT. Its protein is CSVEYRGLRVGTDTQYF.

The J gene is TRBJ1-6, the V gene TRBV5-6; 7 bases are a match to TRBD1. The CDR3 consists of 15 residues. Germline V gene sequence: CDR1 SGHDT, CDR2 YYEEEE. The junction had 9 bases not matched to a gene; V was cut back by 3 bases and J by 9 bases. In DNA form, the CDR3 reads TGTGCCAGCAGCTCCGTTACAGGGGTCGGTTCACCCCTCCACTTT. Its protein product is CASSSVTGVGSPLHF.

This chain uses TRBV13 with TRBJ2-1, with 7 bases aligning to TRBD1. Germline CDR1 is PRHDT and CDR2 is FYEKMQ (reference sequence). The CDR3 is 14 amino acids. Unmatched junction bases numbered 8, after V lost 4 bases and J lost 8 bases. CDR3 nucleotides: TGTGCCAGCAGCTCCCGACAGGGTATCGATGAGCAGTTCTTC. This translates into CASSSRQGIDEQFF.

This chain connects TRBV19 to TRBJ2-1; 9 bases agree with TRBD1. Germline values: CDR1 LNHDA, CDR2 SQIVND (reference sequence). Trimming removed 8 bases from V and 2 bases from J; junction bases left unmatched: 1. CDR3 size: 13 residues. CDR3 region: CASRQGAYNEQFF. For the CDR3, the DNA is TGTGCCAGTCGACAGGGGGCCTACAATGAGCAGTTCTTC.

For this clone: Other DNA sequences of this sample code for an identical CDR3. The chain carries TRBV27 and TRBJ2-3, with D unresolved. Germline V gene data show CDR1 as MNHEY and CDR2 as SMNVEV (reference sequence). The CDR3 length is 15 residues. Trimming shortened V by 0 bases and J by 6 bases, and 13 bases separated the two germline ends. CDR3 amino acids: CASSLSMVVGDTQYF. CDR3 DNA: TGTGCCAGCAGTTTATCGATGGTAGTAGGGGATACGCAGTATTTT.

This clone appeared a few times. The rearrangement uses TRBV11-1 and TRBJ1-2; D remains ambiguous. The germline V gene encodes CDR1 SGHAT and CDR2 FQDESV (reference sequence). V was clipped by 6 bases and J by 6 bases, with 17 bases between them. The CDR3 contains 14 residues. For the CDR3, the DNA is TGTGCCAGCAGTTCTTGGGCCAAGACAAATGGCTACACCTTC. Its protein is CASSSWAKTNGYTF.

This clone was detected once. The CDR3 DNA is TGTGCCAGCAGCTTAAATCCTGGGGGTTTGGGGGTCCAAGAGACCCAGTACTTC. Protein product: CASSLNPGGLGVQETQYF. This sequence joins TRBV7-3 and TRBJ2-5; D is tentatively TRBD1 or TRBD2 (5 bases each). This CDR3 spans 18 amino acids. V lost 1 base and J lost 1, with 19 bases in between. The germline V gene has CDR1 SGHTA and CDR2 FQGTGA.

The V call is TRBV7-3, the J call TRBJ2-1, with 10 bases aligning to TRBD2. Germline V gene lookup returns CDR1 SGHTA and CDR2 FQGTGA. The CDR3 consists of 15 residues. V shed 5 bases, J shed 2 bases, and the junction held 3 bases outside the gene matches. The CDR3 nucleotides read TGTGCCAGCAGCCCCCTAGCGGGGGCCTACAATGAGCAGTTCTTC. Translated: CASSPLAGAYNEQFF.

The chain couples TRBV5-1 to TRBJ2-2; D is unresolved. The CDR3 contains 15 residues. Germline CDR1 SGHRS, CDR2 YFSETQ. V shed 0 bases and J shed 0 bases, with 6 bases lying between them. CDR3 DNA: TGCGCCAGCAGCTTGGTCGGACCGAACACCGGGGAGCTGTTTTTT. The encoded protein is CASSLVGPNTGELFF.

J is TRBJ2-4 and V is TRBV11-2, with TRBD1 matching over 10 bases. The J segment lost 7 bases and the V segment lost 3 bases, leaving 6 bases of the junction unmatched. Germline assignment: CDR1 SGHAT and CDR2 FQNNGV. The CDR3 runs to 15 residues. As DNA, the CDR3 is TGTGCCAGCAGCTTCGGACAGGGGGTACATAACATTCAGTACTTC. It translates to CASSFGQGVHNIQYF.

The rearrangement joins TRBV20-1 to TRBJ2-1; D is uncertain. The V and J ends lost 4 bases and 8 bases respectively, with 9 bases between them. Germline assignment: CDR1 DFQATT and CDR2 SNEGSKA (reference sequence). The length of the CDR3 is 11 residues. The CDR3 protein is CSAKRADEQFF. CDR3 coding DNA: TGCAGTGCTAAAAGGGCCGATGAGCAGTTCTTC.

The chain recombines TRBV5-1 with TRBJ2-1, with D possibly TRBD1 on 5 matching bases. Germline CDR1 SGHRS, CDR2 YFSETQ. There are 15 residues in the CDR3. Trimming took off 1 base at V and 8 bases at J, with 16 bases between the two ends. In DNA form, the CDR3 reads TGCGCCAGCAGCTTGTTGCAGGGAAGAATCGATGAGCAGTTCTTC. It encodes CASSLLQGRIDEQFF.

V gene TRBV7-3 combines with J gene TRBJ2-1; D might be TRBD1 (5 bases). Germline V CDR1 and CDR2: SGHTA, FQGTGA. The germline V and J ends were trimmed by 6 bases and 4 bases, with 22 bases remaining between them. The CDR3 has 17 amino acids. This chain's CDR3 is CASSLHGGAVLYNEQFF. DNA of the CDR3: TGTGCCAGCAGTCTACACGGTGGGGCGGTGCTTTACAATGAGCAGTTCTTC.

V gene TRBV7-8 combines with J gene TRBJ2-1, with a possible D match to TRBD2 (6 bases). The V and J ends lost 4 bases and 5 bases respectively, with 24 bases between them. Germline CDR1 SGHVS, CDR2 FQNEAQ. CDR3 length equals 18 residues. The CDR3 loop is CASSSWDSSLVADNEQFF. The DNA for the CDR3 is TGTGCCAGCAGCTCCTGGGACTCCTCATTAGTAGCGGACAATGAGCAGTTCTTC.

This chain uses TRBV6-1 with TRBJ1-5; D unclear. Germline V gives CDR1 MNHNS, CDR2 SASEGT. The CDR3 totals 15 residues. The V gene lost 2 bases and the J gene lost 5 bases, with 13 bases spanning the gap. The CDR3 DNA is TGTGCCAGCAGTGAATGGACGAAAGGCGATCAGCCCCAGCATTTT. This encodes CASSEWTKGDQPQHF.

The V gene is TRBV14, the J gene TRBJ1-2; D not resolved. The ends were cut back, 3 bases at V and 0 bases at J, with 5 bases in the middle. The CDR3 consists of 13 residues. Per the germline V gene, CDR1 is SGHDN and CDR2 is FVKESK. CDR3 sequence (DNA): TGTGCCAGCAGCCATTCTACTAACTATGGCTACACCTTC. This gives the protein CASSHSTNYGYTF.

The chain recombines TRBV5-1 with TRBJ2-7; D perhaps matches TRBD1 (5 bases). The V gene lost 5 bases and the J gene lost 0 bases, with 9 bases spanning the gap. Germline CDR1 and CDR2: SGHRS and YFSETQ. The CDR3 covers 13 residues. As DNA, the CDR3 is TGCGCCAGCAGATTTCAGGGCTCCTACGAGCAGTACTTC. Encoded protein: CASRFQGSYEQYF.

The chain links TRBV9 to TRBJ2-7; 10 bases are shared with TRBD1. Trimming removed 2 bases from V and 3 bases from J; junction bases left unmatched: 5. Germline CDR1 reads SGDLS; CDR2 reads YYNGEE. This CDR3 is 15 amino acids long. CDR3 in DNA: TGTGCCAGCAGCGTTTCCGGGACAGGGGTCTACGAGCAGTACTTC. Translation: CASSVSGTGVYEQYF.

This chain joins TRBV7-9 and TRBJ1-1; D may be TRBD1 (5 bases). Germline V gives CDR1 SEHNR, CDR2 FQNEAQ (reference sequence). This CDR3 comprises 15 residues. Trimming cost V 2 bases and J 1 base, with 11 bases left between them. The CDR3 sequence: CASSLRDATNTEAFF. The CDR3, as DNA: TGTGCCAGCAGCTTAAGGGACGCCACGAACACTGAAGCTTTCTTT. The variable domain in full, with the rest retrieved from reference TRBV7-9 and TRBJ1-1, is DTGVSQNPRHKITKRGQNVTFRCDPISEHNRLYWYRQTLGQGPEFLTYFQNEAQLEKSRLLSDRFSAERPKGSFSTLEIQRTEQGDSAMYLCASSLRDATNTEAFFGQGTRLTVV.

In DNA, the CDR3 is TGTGCCAGCAGCGTAGCTGTAGGACCAGCGGGAGGATTTTTAGACGAGCAGTACTTC. This codes for CASSVAVGPAGGFLDEQYF. The chain couples TRBV9 to TRBJ2-7; 9 bases line up with TRBD2. Germline loops: CDR1 SGDLS, CDR2 YYNGEE. The V segment lost 0 bases and the J segment 5 bases; nucleotides outside the gene matches: 18. The CDR3 consists of 19 residues.